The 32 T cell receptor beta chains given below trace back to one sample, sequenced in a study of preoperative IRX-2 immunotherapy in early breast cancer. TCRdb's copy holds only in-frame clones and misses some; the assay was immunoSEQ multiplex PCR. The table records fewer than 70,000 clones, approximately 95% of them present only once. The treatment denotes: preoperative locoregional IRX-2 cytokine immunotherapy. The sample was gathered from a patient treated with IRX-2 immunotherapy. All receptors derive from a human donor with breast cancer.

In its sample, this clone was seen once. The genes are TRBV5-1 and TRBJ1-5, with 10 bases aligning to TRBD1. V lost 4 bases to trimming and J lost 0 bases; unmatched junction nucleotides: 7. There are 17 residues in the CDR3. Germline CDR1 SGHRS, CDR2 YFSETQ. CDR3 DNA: TGCGCCAGCAGCCCCGGGACAGGGGCCTATAGCAATCAGCCCCAGCATTTT. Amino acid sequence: CASSPGTGAYSNQPQHF.

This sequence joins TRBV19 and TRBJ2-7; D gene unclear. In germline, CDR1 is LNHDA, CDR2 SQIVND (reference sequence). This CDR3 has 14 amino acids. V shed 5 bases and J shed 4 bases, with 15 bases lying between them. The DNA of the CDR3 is TGTGCCAGTAGTGAAGCTAAGGGTGGTTACGAGCAGTACTTC. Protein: CASSEAKGGYEQYF.

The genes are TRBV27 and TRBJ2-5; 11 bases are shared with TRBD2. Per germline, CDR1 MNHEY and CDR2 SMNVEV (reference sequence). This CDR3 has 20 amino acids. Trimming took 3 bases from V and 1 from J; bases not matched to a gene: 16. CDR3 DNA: TGTGCCAGCAGTTTTTTTGATATTAGGGGGCTAGCGGGGGGCCAAGAGACCCAGTACTTC. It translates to CASSFFDIRGLAGGQETQYF.

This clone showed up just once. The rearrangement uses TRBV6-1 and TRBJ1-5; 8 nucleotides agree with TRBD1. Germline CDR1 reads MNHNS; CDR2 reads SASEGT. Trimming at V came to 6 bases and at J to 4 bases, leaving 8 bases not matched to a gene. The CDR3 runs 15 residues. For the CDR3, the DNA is TGTGCCAGCAGGCTAGAAAGACAGGGGAATCAGCCCCAGCATTTT. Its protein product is CASRLERQGNQPQHF.

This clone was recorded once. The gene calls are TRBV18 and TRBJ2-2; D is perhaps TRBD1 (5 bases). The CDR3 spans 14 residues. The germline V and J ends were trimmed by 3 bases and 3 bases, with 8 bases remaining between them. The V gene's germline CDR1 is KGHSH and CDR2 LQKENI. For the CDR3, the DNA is TGTGCCAGCTCACCGGGGCAGGACACCGGGGAGCTGTTTTTT. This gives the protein CASSPGQDTGELFF.

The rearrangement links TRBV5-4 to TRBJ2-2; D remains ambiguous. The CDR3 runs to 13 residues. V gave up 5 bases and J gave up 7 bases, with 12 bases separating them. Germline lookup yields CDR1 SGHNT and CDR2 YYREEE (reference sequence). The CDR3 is CASRLTGGGELFF. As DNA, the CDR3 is TGTGCCAGCAGGTTGACGGGCGGCGGGGAGCTGTTTTTT.

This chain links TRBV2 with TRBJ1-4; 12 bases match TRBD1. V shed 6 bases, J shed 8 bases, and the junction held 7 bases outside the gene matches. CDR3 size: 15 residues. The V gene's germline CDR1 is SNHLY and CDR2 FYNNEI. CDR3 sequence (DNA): TGTGCCAGCAGGGGACAGGGGGCCCGAACCGAAAAACTGTTTTTT. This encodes CASRGQGARTEKLFF. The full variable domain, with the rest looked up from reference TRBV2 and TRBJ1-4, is EPEVTQTPSHQVTQMGQEVILRCVPISNHLYFYWYRQILGQKVEFLVSFYNNEISEKSEIFDDQFSVERPDGSNFTLKIRSTKLEDSAMYFCASRGQGARTEKLFFGSGTQLSVL.

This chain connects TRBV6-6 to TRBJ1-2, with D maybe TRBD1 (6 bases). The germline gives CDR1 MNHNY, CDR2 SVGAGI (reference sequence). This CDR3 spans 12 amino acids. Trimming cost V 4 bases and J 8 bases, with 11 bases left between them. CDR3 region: CASSSDSWGYTF. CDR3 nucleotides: TGTGCCAGCAGTTCGGACAGTTGGGGCTACACCTTC.

This CDR3 reads CASSSDGAGEQYF. In DNA form, the CDR3 reads TGCGCCAGCAGCTCTGACGGGGCTGGCGAGCAGTACTTC. This rearrangement joins TRBV5-1 to TRBJ2-7, with D perhaps matching TRBD1 or TRBD2 (5 bases each). This CDR3 is built from 13 residues. Trimming left V 3 bases short and J 6 bases short, with 13 bases between. The germline V gene encodes CDR1 SGHRS and CDR2 YFSETQ.

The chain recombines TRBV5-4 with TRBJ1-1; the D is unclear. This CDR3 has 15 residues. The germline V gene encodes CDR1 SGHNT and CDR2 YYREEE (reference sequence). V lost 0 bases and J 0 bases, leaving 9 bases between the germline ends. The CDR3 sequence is CASSLDPGMNTEAFF. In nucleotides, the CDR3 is TGTGCCAGCAGCTTGGACCCTGGCATGAACACTGAAGCTTTCTTT.

CDR3 region: CAISRTGTVNEKLFF. DNA for the CDR3: TGTGCCATCAGCCGCACCGGGACAGTTAATGAAAAACTGTTTTTT. V gene TRBV10-3 combines with J gene TRBJ1-4; 7 bases are a match to TRBD1. V was pared by 6 bases and J by 4 bases, with 8 bases of the junction left unmatched. The CDR3 sequence is 15 residues long. Germline V gene data show CDR1 as ENHRY and CDR2 as SYGVKD.

The CDR3 coding sequence is TGTGCCTGGAGCCGGGGCCCTAACACCGGGGAGCTGTTTTTT. It specifies CAWSRGPNTGELFF. J is TRBJ2-2 and V is TRBV30, with D possibly being TRBD1 or TRBD2 (5 bases each). Germline CDR1 is GTSNPN and CDR2 is SVGIG (reference sequence). Trimming cost V 3 bases and J 2 bases, with 10 bases left between them. This CDR3 has 14 amino acids.

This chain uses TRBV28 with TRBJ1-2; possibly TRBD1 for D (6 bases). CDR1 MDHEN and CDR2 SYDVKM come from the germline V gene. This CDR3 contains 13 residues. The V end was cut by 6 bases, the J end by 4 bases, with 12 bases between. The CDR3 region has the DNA TGTGCCAGCAGGGGAGGGGGGAGCTATGGCTACACCTTC. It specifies CASRGGGSYGYTF.

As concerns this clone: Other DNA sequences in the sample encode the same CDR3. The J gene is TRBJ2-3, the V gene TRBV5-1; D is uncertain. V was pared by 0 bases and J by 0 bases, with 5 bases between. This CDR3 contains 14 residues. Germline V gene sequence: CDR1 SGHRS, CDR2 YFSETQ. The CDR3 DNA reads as TGCGCCAGCAGCTTGGAGGGCAGCACAGATACGCAGTATTTT. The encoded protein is CASSLEGSTDTQYF.

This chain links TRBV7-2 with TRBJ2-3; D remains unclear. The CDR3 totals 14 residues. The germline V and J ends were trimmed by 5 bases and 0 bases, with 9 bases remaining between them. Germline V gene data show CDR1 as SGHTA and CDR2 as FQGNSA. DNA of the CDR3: TGTGCCAGCAGCCCCCGCCGTAGCACAGATACGCAGTATTTT. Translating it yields CASSPRRSTDTQYF.

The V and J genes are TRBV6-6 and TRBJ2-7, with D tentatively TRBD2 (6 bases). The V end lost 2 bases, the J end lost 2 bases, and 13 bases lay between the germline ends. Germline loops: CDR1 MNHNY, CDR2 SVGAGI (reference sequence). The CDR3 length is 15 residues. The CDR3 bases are TGTGCCAGCAGTTACGGGACTCCTCAGGCCTACGAGCAGTACTTC. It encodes CASSYGTPQAYEQYF.

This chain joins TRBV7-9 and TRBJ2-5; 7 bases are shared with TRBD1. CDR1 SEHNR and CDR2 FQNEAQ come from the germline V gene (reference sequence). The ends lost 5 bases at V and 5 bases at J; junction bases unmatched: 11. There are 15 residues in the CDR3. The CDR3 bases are TGTGCCAGCAGCCGTCCCCACAGGGGCTTCGAGACCCAGTACTTC. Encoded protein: CASSRPHRGFETQYF.

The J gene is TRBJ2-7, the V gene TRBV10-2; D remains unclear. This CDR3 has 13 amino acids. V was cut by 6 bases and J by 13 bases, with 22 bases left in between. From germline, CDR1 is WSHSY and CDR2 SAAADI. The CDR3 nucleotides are TGCGCCAGCAGAGGAGAAACGAGACTCAAGTCATACTTC. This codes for CASRGETRLKSYF.

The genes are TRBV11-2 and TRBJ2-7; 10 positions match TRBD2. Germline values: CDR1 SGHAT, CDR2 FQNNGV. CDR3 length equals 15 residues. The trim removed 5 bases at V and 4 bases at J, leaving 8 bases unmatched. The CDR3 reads CASSASGRRGYEQYF. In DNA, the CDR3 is TGTGCCAGCAGCGCTAGCGGGAGAAGGGGTTACGAGCAGTACTTC.

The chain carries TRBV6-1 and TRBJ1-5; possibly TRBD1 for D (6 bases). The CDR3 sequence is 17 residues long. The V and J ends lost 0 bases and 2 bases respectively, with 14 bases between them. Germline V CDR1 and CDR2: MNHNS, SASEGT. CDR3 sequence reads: CASSEAGGLRGNQPQHF. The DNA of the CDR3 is TGTGCCAGCAGTGAAGCGGGGGGGCTCCGGGGCAATCAGCCCCAGCATTTT.

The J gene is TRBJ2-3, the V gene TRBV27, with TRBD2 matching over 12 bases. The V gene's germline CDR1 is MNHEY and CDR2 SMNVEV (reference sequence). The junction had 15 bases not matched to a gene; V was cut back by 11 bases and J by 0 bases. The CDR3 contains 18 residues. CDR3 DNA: TGTGCCGCAGGGAAGGGACTAGCGGGTCTCCTAAGCACAGATACGCAGTATTTT. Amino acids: CAAGKGLAGLLSTDTQYF.

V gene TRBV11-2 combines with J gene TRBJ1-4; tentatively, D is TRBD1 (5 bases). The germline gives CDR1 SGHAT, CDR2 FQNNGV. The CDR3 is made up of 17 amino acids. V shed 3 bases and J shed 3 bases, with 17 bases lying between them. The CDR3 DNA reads TGTGCCAGCAGCTTGGGGCAGGGTAGATGGGCTAATGAAAAACTGTTTTTT. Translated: CASSLGQGRWANEKLFF.

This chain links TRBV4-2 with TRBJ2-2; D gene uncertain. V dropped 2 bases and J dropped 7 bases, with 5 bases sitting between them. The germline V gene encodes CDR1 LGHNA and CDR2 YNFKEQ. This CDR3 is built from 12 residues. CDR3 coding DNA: TGTGCCAGCAGCCAAACGAGCGGGGAGCTGTTTTTT. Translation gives CASSQTSGELFF.

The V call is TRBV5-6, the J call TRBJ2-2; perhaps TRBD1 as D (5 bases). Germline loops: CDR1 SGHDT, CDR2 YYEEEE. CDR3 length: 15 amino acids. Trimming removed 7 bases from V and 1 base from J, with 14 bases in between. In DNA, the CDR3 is TGTGCCAGCGCCCGGACAAGGGGGAACACCGGGGAGCTGTTTTTT. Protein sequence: CASARTRGNTGELFF.

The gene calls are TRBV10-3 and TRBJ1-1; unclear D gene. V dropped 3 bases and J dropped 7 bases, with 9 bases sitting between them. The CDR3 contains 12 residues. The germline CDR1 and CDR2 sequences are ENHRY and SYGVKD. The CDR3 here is CAISDSYLEAFF. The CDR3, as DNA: TGTGCCATCAGTGATTCCTACCTTGAAGCTTTCTTT.

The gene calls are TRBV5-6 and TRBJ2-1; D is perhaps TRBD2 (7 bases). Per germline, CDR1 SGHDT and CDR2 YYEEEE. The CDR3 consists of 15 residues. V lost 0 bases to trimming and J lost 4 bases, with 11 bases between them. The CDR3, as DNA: TGTGCCAGCAGCTTGGGGGCGGGGGCTTACAATGAGCAGTTCTTC. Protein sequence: CASSLGAGAYNEQFF.

CDR3 protein: CASKRTGAPFTDTQYF. DNA of the CDR3: TGTGCCAGTAAACGGACAGGGGCCCCTTTCACAGATACGCAGTATTTT. The chain couples TRBV19 to TRBJ2-3; 9 nucleotides agree with TRBD1. V gave up 7 bases and J gave up 2 bases; unmatched junction bases: 10. Germline CDR1 and CDR2: LNHDA and SQIVND (reference sequence). The CDR3 has 16 residues. Based on the CDR3 plus reference TRBV19 and TRBJ2-3, the full variable domain is DGGITQSPKYLFRKEGQNVTLSCEQNLNHDAMYWYRQDPGQGLRLIYYSQIVNDFQKGDIAEGYSVSREKKESFPLTVTSAQKNPTAFYLCASKRTGAPFTDTQYFGPGTRLTVL.

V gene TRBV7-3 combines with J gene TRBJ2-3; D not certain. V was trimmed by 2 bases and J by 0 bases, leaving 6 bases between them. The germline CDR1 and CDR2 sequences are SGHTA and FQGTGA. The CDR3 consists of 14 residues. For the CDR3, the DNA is TGTGCCAGCAGCTTACAGTTTAGCACAGATACGCAGTATTTT. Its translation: CASSLQFSTDTQYF.

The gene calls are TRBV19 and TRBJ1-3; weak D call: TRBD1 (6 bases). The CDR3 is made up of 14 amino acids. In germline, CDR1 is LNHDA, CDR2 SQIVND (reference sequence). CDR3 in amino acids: CATAGQLSGNTIYF. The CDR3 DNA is TGTGCGACCGCCGGACAGCTGTCTGGAAACACCATATATTTT.

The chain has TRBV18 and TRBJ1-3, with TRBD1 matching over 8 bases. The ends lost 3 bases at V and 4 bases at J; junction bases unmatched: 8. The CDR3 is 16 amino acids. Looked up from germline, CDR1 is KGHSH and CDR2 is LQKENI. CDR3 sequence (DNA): TGTGCCAGCTCACCTCGAGGACAGGGTAGAGGAAACACCATATATTTT. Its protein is CASSPRGQGRGNTIYF.

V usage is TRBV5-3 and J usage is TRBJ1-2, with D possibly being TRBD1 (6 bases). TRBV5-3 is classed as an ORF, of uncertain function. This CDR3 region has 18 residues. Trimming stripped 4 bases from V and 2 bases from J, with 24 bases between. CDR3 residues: CARSGPSGHCDFNYGYTF. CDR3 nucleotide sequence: TGTGCCAGAAGCGGCCCCTCGGGACATTGTGATTTCAACTATGGCTACACCTTC.

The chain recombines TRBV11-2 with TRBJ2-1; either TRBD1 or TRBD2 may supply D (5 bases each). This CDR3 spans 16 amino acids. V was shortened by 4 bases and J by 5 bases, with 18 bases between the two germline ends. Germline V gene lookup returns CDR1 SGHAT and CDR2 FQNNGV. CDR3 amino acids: CASSWGLGVRDNEQFF. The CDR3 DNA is TGTGCCAGCAGCTGGGGATTGGGGGTACGTGACAATGAGCAGTTCTTC.